One TCR beta chain is described in this entry. Its antigen remains unknown. These data are taken from a study of vaccination and CD4 T cells after COVID-19. With V trimmed by 0 bases and J by 13 bases, 3 bases remained unmatched. Germline V gene data show CDR1 as LNHNV and CDR2 as YYDKDF (reference sequence). The CDR3 has 13 amino acids. Sample treatment: roughly ten-day PBMC culture with coronavirus spike peptide pools or control peptides (ViraFEST assay). Sequencing of the DNA from cultured CD4+ T cells was carried out with the Oncomine TCR Beta short-read assay. TCRdb recomputed calls from the PCR reads with MiXCR, one row per CDR3 protein. Counted here are roughly 9,800 distinct CDR3 sequences, about 60% occurring once; the ten biggest clones make up roughly 25%.

The chain recombines TRBV15 with TRBJ2-1; 10 bases match TRBD2. Specimen: CD4+ T cells from blood, cultured in vitro. The receptor was derived from a human donor who had recovered from COVID-19. CDR3 region: CATSRDLAGGQFF. The CDR3 DNA reads TGTGCCACCAGCAGAGATTTAGCGGGAGGTCAGTTCTTC. Full variable domain (remainder filled in from reference TRBV15 and TRBJ2-1): DAMVIQNPRYQVTQFGKPVTLSCSQTLNHNVMYWYQQKSSQAPKLLFHYYDKDFNNEADTPDNFQSRRPNTSFCFLDIRSPGLGDTAMYLCATSRDLAGGQFFGPGTRLTVL.